The entry that follows covers one TCR beta chain sequence. Its antigen is currently unknown. This CDR3 region has 13 residues. Germline V gives CDR1 PRHDT, CDR2 FYEKMQ (reference sequence). Trimming cost V 1 base and J 6 bases, with 10 bases left between them. These data belong to a study of beta chain features in type 1 diabetes. General study results and limits: Within each of all four CD4+ subsets, Type 1 diabetes patients had TCRB CDR3s that were moderately but significantly shorter.

Since all of the isolated RNA was reverse transcribed, expressed TCRB transcripts were what got sequenced. The repertoire was sequenced with immunoSEQ multiplex PCR; TCRdb's copy has only in-frame clones and lacks some. In the table there are hundreds of thousands of clones, 10% to 15% of which are singletons. Sequencing was carried out using naive CD4+ T cells from blood. This TCR derives from a young woman with type 1 diabetes. The gene calls are TRBV13 and TRBJ2-7, with D unresolved. The CDR3 nucleotides are TGTGCCAGCAGCTTAGAGCTCGCTGGCGAGCAGTACTTC. Translated: CASSLELAGEQYF.